These 11 T cell receptor beta chains were all obtained from the same sample, sequenced in a study of blood T cell repertoires in COVID-19. Profiling relied on immunoSEQ multiplex PCR, and the TCRdb table lists in-frame clones only, not all of them. The sample consists of about 240,000 clones, approximately 90% of them appearing once. Material: PBMCs or T cells enriched from blood (not recorded which). The receptors here all came from a woman between 25 and 40 years old who had recovered from COVID-19.

The chain combines TRBV15 with TRBJ1-6; unclear D gene. CDR1 and CDR2 from the germline V gene are LNHNV and YYDKDF (reference sequence). The CDR3 extends over 12 amino acids. Deletions cut 5 bases from V and 8 bases from J, with 7 bases between. The CDR3 nucleotides read TGTGCCACCAGCTCTCCTCATTCACCCCTCCACTTT. This codes for CATSSPHSPLHF.

V usage is TRBV5-1 and J usage is TRBJ2-7; D is undetermined. In germline, CDR1 is SGHRS, CDR2 YFSETQ. Trimming removed 2 bases from V and 1 base from J, with 16 bases in between. The CDR3 has 16 residues. The CDR3 here is CASSFPERDGSYEQYF. As DNA, the CDR3 is TGCGCCAGCAGCTTCCCTGAGAGAGACGGGTCCTACGAGCAGTACTTC. Complete variable domain (other parts from reference TRBV5-1 and TRBJ2-7): KAGVTQTPRYLIKTRGQQVTLSCSPISGHRSVSWYQQTPGQGLQFLFEYFSETQRNKGNFPGRFSGRQFSNSRSEMNVSTLELGDSALYLCASSFPERDGSYEQYFGPGTRLTVT.

This clone was counted a single time. This chain connects TRBV19 to TRBJ2-5; D might be TRBD2 (6 bases). The CDR3 loop spans 14 amino acids. In germline, CDR1 is LNHDA, CDR2 SQIVND (reference sequence). Trimming removed 6 bases at V and 5 bases at J, with 16 bases between. The CDR3 here is CASRSVGSGETQYF. The CDR3 DNA follows: TGTGCCAGTAGGAGTGTCGGGAGTGGGGAGACCCAGTACTTC. The whole variable domain, remainder taken from reference TRBV19 and TRBJ2-5, is DGGITQSPKYLFRKEGQNVTLSCEQNLNHDAMYWYRQDPGQGLRLIYYSQIVNDFQKGDIAEGYSVSREKKESFPLTVTSAQKNPTAFYLCASRSVGSGETQYFGPGTRLLVL.

The chain employs TRBV27 and TRBJ1-5; D is ambiguous. The CDR3 has 13 residues. V lost 6 bases to trimming and J lost 6 bases, with 12 bases between them. The V gene's germline CDR1 is MNHEY and CDR2 SMNVEV (reference sequence). The CDR3 DNA follows: TGTGCCAGCAGACCGGATCCGGGTCAGCCCCAGCATTTT. Translation: CASRPDPGQPQHF.

The chain carries TRBV27 and TRBJ2-1; a weak D match, TRBD2 (6 bases). The germline gives CDR1 MNHEY, CDR2 SMNVEV (reference sequence). The CDR3 totals 15 residues. Between the trimmed V and J ends, which lost 2 bases and 6 bases, there was a span of 14 bases. This CDR3 is CASSLGGTPFNEQFF. CDR3 nucleotides: TGTGCCAGCAGTTTAGGCGGGACTCCCTTCAATGAGCAGTTCTTC.

The chain carries TRBV28 and TRBJ2-7, with 9 bases lining up with TRBD2. In germline, CDR1 is MDHEN, CDR2 SYDVKM. The length of the CDR3 is 15 residues. The V and J ends lost 3 bases and 5 bases, in that order; junction bases with no gene match: 8. In DNA, the CDR3 is TGTGCCAGCAGTTTCGTTAGCGGGAGTTCAGACGAGCAGTACTTC. Protein: CASSFVSGSSDEQYF.

This clone appeared a single time. The rearrangement uses TRBV7-2 and TRBJ1-5; 10 bases align to TRBD1. The germline V gene encodes CDR1 SGHTA and CDR2 FQGNSA. The V gene end was trimmed by 1 base and the J gene end by 8 bases; junction bases not matched to a gene: 11. The CDR3 consists of 17 residues. The CDR3 loop reads CASSLGVWTGGREPQHF. The DNA for the CDR3 is TGTGCCAGCAGCTTAGGCGTGTGGACAGGGGGAAGGGAGCCCCAGCATTTT.

This clone has a handful of counts. This chain uses TRBV7-8 with TRBJ2-1, with a possible D match to TRBD1 (6 bases). Trimming pared 5 bases from V and 9 bases from J, leaving 23 bases between. There are 16 residues in the CDR3. Germline V lookup: CDR1 SGHVS, CDR2 FQNEAQ. The CDR3 is CASSPSRGEFYSEQFF. The CDR3 nucleotides are TGTGCCAGCAGCCCGTCCAGGGGCGAGTTCTATAGTGAGCAGTTCTTC. Together with reference TRBV7-8 and TRBJ2-1, the CDR3 gives the full variable domain: GAGVSQSPRYKVAKRGQDVALRCDPISGHVSLFWYQQALGQGPEFLTYFQNEAQLDKSGLPSDRFFAERPEGSVSTLKIQRTQQEDSAVYLCASSPSRGEFYSEQFFGPGTRLTVL.

The chain uses TRBV3-1 (or the pseudogene TRBV3-2) and TRBJ1-6; D uncertain. In germline, CDR1 is LGHDT, CDR2 YNNKEL (reference sequence). The V end was cut by 0 bases, the J end by 7 bases, with 4 bases between. The CDR3 totals 13 residues. CDR3 loop: CASSQDLNSPLHF. CDR3 sequence (DNA): TGTGCCAGCAGCCAAGATCTGAATTCACCCCTCCACTTT.

J is TRBJ2-1 and V is TRBV7-6, with TRBD1 identical over 7 bases. The junction had 12 bases not matched to a gene; V was cut back by 0 bases and J by 1 base. The CDR3 extends over 19 amino acids. Germline V gene data show CDR1 as SGHVS and CDR2 as FNYEAQ. The CDR3 protein is CASSLAPTGPGGSYNEQFF. The CDR3 bases are TGTGCCAGCAGCTTAGCCCCGACAGGGCCAGGGGGTTCCTACAATGAGCAGTTCTTC.

V gene TRBV28 combines with J gene TRBJ1-2; tentative D call: TRBD1 (5 bases). V was pared by 6 bases and J by 4 bases, with 18 bases between. The CDR3 loop spans 15 amino acids. From germline, CDR1 is MDHEN and CDR2 SYDVKM. The CDR3 DNA reads TGTGCCAGCAGCCTCCCGGGGGAGCGGGGCTATGGCTACACCTTC. Its translation is CASSLPGERGYGYTF.